Described below is a single T cell receptor (beta chain) sequence and its context. Its specificity is not known. A universal primer site came from template switching; cDNA carried unique molecular identifiers. TCRdb used MiXCR to reprocess the 5' RACE reads, holding one entry per CDR3 protein. The sample holds about 890,000 distinct CDR3 sequences, more than 9% seen once. CDR3 length: 14 residues. V was pared by 5 bases and J by 6 bases, with 18 bases between. Germline V gene data show CDR1 as SGHDT and CDR2 as YYEEEE. This record belongs to a study of identical twins. General study results and limits: Abundant cord blood beta clonotypes carried fewer insertions; memory repertoires showed none. Those out-of-frame alpha sequences shared by twins showed an excess of low generation probability.

Healthy Caucasians provided all donations. The data were also submitted as part of a second study, on yellow fever vaccine responses in identical twins.

The V gene is TRBV5-6, the J gene TRBJ2-7, with D perhaps matching TRBD1 or TRBD2 (6 bases each). The source is a woman aged 18-35 years in good health. The sequenced sample was PBMCs. The CDR3 region has the DNA TGTGCCAGCAGTCCCGCGCAAGGGGGGCGCGAGCAGTACTTC. As protein: CASSPAQGGREQYF.